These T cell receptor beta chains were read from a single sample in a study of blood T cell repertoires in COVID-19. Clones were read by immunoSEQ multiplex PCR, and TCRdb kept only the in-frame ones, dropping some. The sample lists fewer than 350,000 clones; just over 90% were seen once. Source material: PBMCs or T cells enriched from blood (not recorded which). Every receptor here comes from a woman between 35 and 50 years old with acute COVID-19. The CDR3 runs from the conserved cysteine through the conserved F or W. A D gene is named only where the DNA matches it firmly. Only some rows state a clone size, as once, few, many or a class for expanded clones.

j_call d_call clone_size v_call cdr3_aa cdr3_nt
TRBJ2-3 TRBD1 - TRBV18 CASSPGQVGADTQYF TGTGCCAGCTCACCGGGACAGGTTGGGGCAGATACGCAGTATTTT
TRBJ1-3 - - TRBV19 CASSMFEGRHGNTIYF TGTGCCAGTAGTATGTTCGAGGGGAGGCATGGAAACACCATATATTTT
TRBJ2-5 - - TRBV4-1 CASSPPGRESRETQYF TGCGCCAGCAGCCCTCCGGGACGGGAGAGTAGAGAGACCCAGTACTTC
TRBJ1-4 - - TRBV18 CASSPRFPGLNEKLFF TGTGCCAGCTCACCAAGGTTTCCGGGGTTAAATGAAAAACTGTTTTTT
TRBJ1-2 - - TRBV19 CASSLFSERVYGYTF TGTGCCAGTAGCCTTTTCTCGGAGAGGGTCTATGGCTACACCTTC
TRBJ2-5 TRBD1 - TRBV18 CASSSRTGSTEETQYF TGTGCCAGCTCATCAAGGACAGGGAGTACCGAAGAGACCCAGTACTTC
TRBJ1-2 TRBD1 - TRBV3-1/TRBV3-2 CASSPRDRVIDGYTF TGTGCCAGCAGCCCCCGGGACAGGGTTATCGATGGCTACACCTTC
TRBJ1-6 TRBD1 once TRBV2 CASSTQGAIGSPLHF TGTGCCAGCAGTACACAGGGGGCGATCGGTTCACCCCTCCACTTT
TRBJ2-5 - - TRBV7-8 CASSHRLEETQYF TGTGCCAGCAGCCACAGACTAGAAGAGACCCAGTACTTC
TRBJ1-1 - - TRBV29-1 CSVGGSGGTEAFF TGCAGCGTTGGAGGGTCGGGGGGCACTGAAGCTTTCTTT
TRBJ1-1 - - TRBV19 CASSIPRINTEAFF TGTGCCAGTAGTATTCCCAGAATAAACACTGAAGCTTTCTTT
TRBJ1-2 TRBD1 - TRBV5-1 CASSRQFPGQGHYGYTF TGCGCCAGCAGCCGACAATTCCCGGGACAGGGTCACTATGGCTACACCTTC
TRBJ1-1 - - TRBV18 CASSPPTGNPEAFF TGTGCCAGCTCACCACCCACAGGGAACCCTGAAGCTTTCTTT
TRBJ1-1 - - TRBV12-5 CASGLYPRGENTEAFF TGTGCTAGTGGTTTGTACCCGAGAGGAGAGAACACTGAAGCTTTCTTT
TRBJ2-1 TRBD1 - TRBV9 CASSGGQGAYEQFF TGTGCCAGCAGCGGGGGACAGGGGGCTTATGAGCAGTTCTTC
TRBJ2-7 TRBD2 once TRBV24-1 CATSDPELAESSSYEQYF TGTGCCACCAGTGATCCGGAACTAGCGGAATCGAGCTCCTACGAGCAGTACTTC
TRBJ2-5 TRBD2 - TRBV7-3 CASSLLGLAGAETQYF TGTGCCAGCAGCTTATTAGGTCTAGCGGGGGCAGAGACCCAGTACTTC
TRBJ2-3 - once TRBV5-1 CASCLWGPGQGDGGSQYF TGCGCCAGCTGCTTGTGGGGGCCGGGGCAGGGGGATGGAGGGTCGCAGTATTTT
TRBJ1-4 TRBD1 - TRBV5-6 CASSPKAGGDLENEKLFF TGTGCCAGCAGCCCGAAGGCAGGGGGCGATCTCGAGAATGAAAAACTGTTTTTT
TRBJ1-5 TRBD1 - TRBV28 CASSLRDREYQPQHF TGTGCCAGCAGTCTCCGGGACAGGGAGTATCAGCCCCAGCATTTT
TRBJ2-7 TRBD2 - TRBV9 CASSVDTSGSYEQYF TGTGCCAGCAGCGTAGATACTAGCGGGAGCTACGAGCAGTACTTC
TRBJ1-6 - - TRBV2 CASSDSPGQGGGPLHF TGTGCCAGCAGTGATTCCCCAGGGCAGGGAGGGGGGCCCCTCCACTTT
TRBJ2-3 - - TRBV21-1 CASSGQGDFTDTQYF TGTGCCAGCAGCGGACAGGGAGACTTCACAGATACGCAGTATTTT
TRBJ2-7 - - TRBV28 CASSWAGRGADEQYF TGTGCCAGCAGTTGGGCGGGACGGGGGGCGGACGAGCAGTACTTC
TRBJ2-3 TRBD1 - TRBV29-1 CSVSGTDIDTQYF TGCAGCGTTTCCGGGACAGATATAGATACGCAGTATTTT
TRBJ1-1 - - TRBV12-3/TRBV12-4 CASSWRDEAFF TGTGCCAGCTCCTGGAGGGATGAAGCTTTCTTT
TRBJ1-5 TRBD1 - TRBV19 CASGGQGTFRAQHF TGTGCCAGTGGGGGACAGGGTACATTTCGGGCCCAGCATTTT
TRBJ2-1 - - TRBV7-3 CASSDFSRSYNEQFF TGTGCCAGCAGCGATTTTTCGAGGTCCTACAATGAGCAGTTCTTC
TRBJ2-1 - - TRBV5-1 CASSLVGGGNEQFF TGCGCCAGCAGCTTGGTGGGAGGTGGGAATGAGCAGTTCTTC
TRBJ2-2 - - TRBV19 CASSIVFGPGVPGELFF TGTGCCAGTAGTATAGTATTCGGACCGGGAGTCCCCGGGGAGCTGTTTTTT
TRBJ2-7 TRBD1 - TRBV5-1 CASTPDGQVAYEQYF TGCGCCAGCACGCCCGACGGACAGGTAGCCTACGAGCAGTACTTC
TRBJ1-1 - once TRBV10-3 CATGMNTEAFF TGTGCCACCGGTATGAACACTGAAGCTTTCTTT
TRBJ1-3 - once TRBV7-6 CASSLAGQGGNTIYF TGTGCCAGCAGCTTAGCAGGGCAGGGGGGAAACACCATATATTTT
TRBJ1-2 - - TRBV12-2 CASRLRPPANYGYTF TGTGCAAGTCGCTTACGCCCTCCGGCTAACTATGGCTACACCTTC
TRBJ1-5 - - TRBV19 CASSILGEGKDQPQHF TGTGCCAGTAGTATTTTAGGGGAAGGGAAGGATCAGCCCCAGCATTTT
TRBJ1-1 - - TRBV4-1 CASSQRGASTEAFF TGCGCCAGCAGCCAACGCGGTGCGTCCACTGAAGCTTTCTTT
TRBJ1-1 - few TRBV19 CASSIAGRGTFF TGTGCCAGTAGTATAGCTGGCAGGGGAACTTTCTTT
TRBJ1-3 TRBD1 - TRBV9 CASSTSGTGVHTIYF TGTGCCAGCAGCACCTCCGGGACAGGGGTACACACCATATATTTT
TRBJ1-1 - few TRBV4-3 CASSQEGRNTEAFF TGCGCCAGCAGCCAAGAGGGGAGGAACACTGAAGCTTTCTTT
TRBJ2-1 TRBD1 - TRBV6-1 CASSQVQGTIYNEQFF TGTGCCAGCAGTCAAGTACAGGGGACGATCTACAATGAGCAGTTCTTC
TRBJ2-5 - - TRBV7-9 CASSARDSVAINRETQYF TGTGCCAGCAGCGCTCGGGACTCTGTAGCCATAAATCGAGAGACCCAGTACTTC
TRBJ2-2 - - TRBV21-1 CASSLGVAGNINTGELFF TGTGCCAGTTCCCTGGGGGTAGCGGGTAATATAAACACCGGGGAGCTGTTTTTT
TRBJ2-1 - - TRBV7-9 CASSLGSDEQFF TGTGCCAGCAGCTTAGGTTCTGATGAGCAGTTCTTC
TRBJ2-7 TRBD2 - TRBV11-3 CASSHSGKDHEQYF TGTGCCAGCAGCCATAGCGGGAAGGACCACGAGCAGTACTTC
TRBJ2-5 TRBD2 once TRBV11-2 CASSVTTSGLAQETQYF TGTGCCAGCAGCGTTACGACTAGCGGGTTAGCTCAAGAGACCCAGTACTTC
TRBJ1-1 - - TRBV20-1 CSAELNTEAFF TGCAGTGCTGAGTTGAACACTGAAGCTTTCTTT
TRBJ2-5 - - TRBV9 CASSVGESETQYF TGTGCCAGCAGCGTAGGGGAGTCGGAGACCCAGTACTTC
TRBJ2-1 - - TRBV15 CATSRDLREEQFF TGTGCCACCAGCAGAGATTTGAGGGAGGAGCAGTTCTTC
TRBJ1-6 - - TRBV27 CASSPYPTGRRSSPLHF TGTGCCAGCAGTCCGTACCCTACAGGGAGAAGGAGTTCACCCCTCCACTTT
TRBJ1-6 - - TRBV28 CASSGTSLHF TGTGCCAGCAGCGGGACATCCCTCCACTTT
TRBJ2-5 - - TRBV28 CASRELGSGQETQYF TGTGCCAGCAGGGAGTTGGGTAGCGGCCAAGAGACCCAGTACTTC
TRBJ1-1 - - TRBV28 CASSLIGGRTEAFF TGTGCCAGCAGTTTAATCGGGGGTCGGACTGAAGCTTTCTTT